This T cell receptor beta chain derives from a study of blood T cells in healthy people across ages. Using a J-beta primer mix together with a sample-barcoded 5' primer, a second PCR was run for roughly 7 to 12 cycles. TCRdb analysed the 5' RACE reads with MiXCR anew, one entry per CDR3 protein. The sample contains around 800,000 distinct CDR3 sequences, around 25% of which appear only once. This clonotype was observed a few times. Its antigen is unknown. General study findings and limits: Measured against age, TCR beta diversity per million T cells decreased in a roughly linear manner.

Germline CDR1 SGHTA, CDR2 FQGTGA. This CDR3 contains 15 residues. Unmatched junction bases numbered 3, after V lost 5 bases and J lost 4 bases. This sample also belongs to another study, concerning T cells of mothers and their children. That study reports: A few healthy Caucasian mothers served as donors, and their six children did as well.

The sample comprised blood. The chain combines TRBV7-3 with TRBJ1-6; 9 bases match TRBD1. The sequence was collected from a boy aged 10-17 years in good health. CDR3 sequence (DNA): TGTGCCAGCAGCCGGGACAGGGCGTATAATTCACCCCTCCACTTT. This codes for CASSRDRAYNSPLHF.